A selection of T cell receptor beta chains follows, all from one sample in a study of blood T cell repertoires in COVID-19. Generated by immunoSEQ multiplex PCR, the TCRdb table keeps only in-frame clones and is missing some. The sample has about 300,000 clones; about 87% are singletons. Sequenced input: peripheral blood. The receptors shown here come from a woman between 50 and 59 years old with COVID-19, enrolled during active disease. The CDR3 runs from the conserved cysteine through the conserved F or W. D genes are given only for firm matches. Clone size, where shown, is once, few, many, or a class for clones that have expanded.

abundance	v_gene	d_gene	j_gene	CDR3aa	CDR3nt
-	TRBV10-1	-	TRBJ2-7	CASSRGINEQYF	TGCGCCAGCAGCAGAGGGATTAACGAGCAGTACTTC
-	TRBV7-2	-	TRBJ2-3	CASSLVSSGTDTQYF	TGTGCCAGCAGCTTAGTCAGTTCGGGGACAGATACGCAGTATTTT
-	TRBV18	TRBD1	TRBJ1-2	CASSPNRGVANGYTF	TGTGCCAGCTCCCCTAACAGGGGAGTTGCGAATGGCTACACCTTC
-	TRBV9	TRBD1	TRBJ1-1	CASSVGQTNTEAFF	TGTGCCAGCAGCGTGGGACAGACGAACACTGAAGCTTTCTTT
-	TRBV28	-	TRBJ1-5	CASTELGQPQHF	TGTGCCAGCACCGAACTCGGTCAGCCCCAGCATTTT
-	TRBV5-4	-	TRBJ1-4	CASSSQGLGEKLFF	TGTGCCAGCAGCTCCCAGGGCTTGGGTGAAAAACTGTTTTTT
-	TRBV5-1	-	TRBJ1-2	CASSLPAEDYGYTF	TGCGCCAGCAGCCTACCTGCGGAGGACTATGGCTACACCTTC
-	TRBV27	-	TRBJ1-4	CASSLSLLGQGNEKLFF	TGTGCCAGCAGTTTATCGCTCTTGGGGCAGGGGAATGAAAAACTGTTTTTT
-	TRBV2	TRBD1	TRBJ2-7	CASKEQGPYEQYF	TGTGCCAGCAAAGAACAGGGGCCCTACGAGCAGTACTTC
-	TRBV5-1	TRBD2	TRBJ2-7	CASSLGGLAGASVEQYF	TGCGCCAGCAGCTTGGGAGGGCTAGCGGGAGCGTCGGTCGAGCAGTACTTC
-	TRBV3-1/TRBV3-2	-	TRBJ2-2	CASSHPMGPGELFF	TGTGCCAGCAGCCATCCTATGGGGCCCGGGGAGCTGTTTTTT
-	TRBV11-2	TRBD1	TRBJ1-2	CASGSGRGPRGYGYTF	TGTGCCAGCGGGTCGGGCAGGGGGCCGCGAGGCTATGGCTACACCTTC
-	TRBV30	-	TRBJ2-1	CAWSVLLVNEQFF	TGTGCCTGGAGTGTATTACTAGTAAATGAGCAGTTCTTC
-	TRBV7-9	TRBD2	TRBJ2-3	CASSNGLAGWTDTQYF	TGTGCCAGCAGCAACGGACTAGCGGGATGGACAGATACGCAGTATTTT
-	TRBV18	-	TRBJ2-7	CASSPPAGNYEQYF	TGTGCCAGCTCACCTCCAGCAGGGAATTACGAGCAGTACTTC
few	TRBV11-2	TRBD2	TRBJ2-2	CASSSRLALGTGELFF	TGTGCCAGCAGTTCGAGACTAGCGCTGGGGACCGGGGAGCTGTTTTTT
-	TRBV5-5	-	TRBJ2-7	CASSLGTEIYEQYF	TGTGCCAGCAGCTTGGGGACAGAGATATACGAGCAGTACTTC
-	TRBV27	-	TRBJ1-1	CASSLTGGTEAFF	TGTGCCAGCAGTTTAACGGGGGGCACTGAAGCTTTCTTT
-	TRBV19	-	TRBJ1-1	CASLPLFGSGTEAFF	TGTGCCAGCCTGCCGTTATTTGGGAGTGGCACTGAAGCTTTCTTT
-	TRBV27	-	TRBJ2-3	CASSILATSTDTQYF	TGTGCCAGCAGCATCTTAGCGACTAGCACAGATACGCAGTATTTT
-	TRBV5-4	TRBD1	TRBJ1-6	CASSSYDRDNSPLHF	TGTGCCAGCAGCTCCTACGACAGGGACAATTCACCCCTCCACTTT
-	TRBV19	TRBD2	TRBJ2-1	CASTKAAGDFYNEQFF	TGTGCCAGTACGAAGGCAGCGGGAGACTTTTACAATGAGCAGTTCTTC
-	TRBV5-6	-	TRBJ1-2	CASSPRPGKTYGYTF	TGTGCCAGCAGCCCGCGACCCGGGAAGACCTATGGCTACACCTTC
-	TRBV10-3	-	TRBJ2-1	CAIWPGRGNEQFF	TGTGCCATCTGGCCAGGAAGGGGCAATGAGCAGTTCTTC